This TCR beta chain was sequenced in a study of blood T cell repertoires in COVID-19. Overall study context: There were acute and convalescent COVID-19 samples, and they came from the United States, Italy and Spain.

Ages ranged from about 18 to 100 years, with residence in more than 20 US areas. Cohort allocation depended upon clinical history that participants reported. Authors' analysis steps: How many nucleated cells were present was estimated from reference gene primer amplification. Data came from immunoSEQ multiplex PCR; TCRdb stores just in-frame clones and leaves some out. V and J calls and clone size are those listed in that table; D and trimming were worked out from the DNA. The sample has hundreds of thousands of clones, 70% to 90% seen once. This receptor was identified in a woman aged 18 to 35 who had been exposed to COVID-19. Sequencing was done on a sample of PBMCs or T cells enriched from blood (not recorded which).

CDR3 residues: CASSQDKRLAGGPAEQYF. As DNA, the CDR3 is TGTGCCAGCAGCCAAGATAAGCGACTAGCGGGAGGGCCGGCCGAGCAGTACTTC. This chain joins TRBV4-2 and TRBJ2-7; 14 bases match TRBD2. V was pared by 0 bases and J by 6 bases, with 10 bases of the junction left unmatched. The germline V gene encodes CDR1 LGHNA and CDR2 YNFKEQ. The CDR3 is made up of 18 amino acids.